Each of the 22 T cell receptor beta chains below was sequenced from the same sample in a study of blood T cell repertoires in COVID-19. The protocol was immunoSEQ multiplex PCR, while the TCRdb copy is restricted to in-frame clones and leaves out a portion. The sample records some 450,000 clones, around nine tenths being singletons. The sample comprised peripheral blood. The receptor source for this set is a man younger than 35 with COVID-19, enrolled during active disease.

V usage is TRBV19 and J usage is TRBJ2-1; D remains unclear. The CDR3 contains 18 residues. Trimming took off 3 bases at V and 6 bases at J, with 24 bases between the two ends. Germline CDR1 is LNHDA and CDR2 is SQIVND (reference sequence). CDR3 sequence reads: CASSMLLPNYPMGNEQFF. DNA for the CDR3: TGTGCCAGTAGTATGCTCCTTCCCAACTACCCGATGGGCAATGAGCAGTTCTTC.

This chain uses TRBV18 with TRBJ2-1, with 7 bases matching TRBD2. This CDR3 comprises 16 residues. V lost 3 bases, J lost 4 bases, and 9 bases stayed unmatched. Germline-derived CDR1 and CDR2 are KGHSH and LQKENI. CDR3 DNA sequence: TGTGCCAGCTCACCCGATGGGGGAGGGAGGTACAATGAGCAGTTCTTC. It yields the protein CASSPDGGGRYNEQFF.

V is TRBV5-1 and J is TRBJ2-7; 11 bases fit TRBD2. Germline V gene data show CDR1 as SGHRS and CDR2 as YFSETQ. Trimming at V came to 0 bases and at J to 4 bases, leaving 6 bases not matched to a gene. The CDR3 consists of 16 residues. Written as DNA, the CDR3 is TGCGCCAGCAGCTTGGGTACTAGCGGGAGTTCTTACGAGCAGTACTTC. This sequence encodes CASSLGTSGSSYEQYF.

The chain carries TRBV3-1 (or the pseudogene TRBV3-2) and TRBJ2-5, with 9 bases aligning to TRBD2. This CDR3 has 15 residues. V gave up 0 bases and J gave up 7 bases; unmatched junction bases: 6. Germline lookup yields CDR1 LGHDT and CDR2 YNNKEL (reference sequence). The CDR3: CASSQDASGTGTQYF. The CDR3 DNA is TGTGCCAGCAGCCAAGATGCTAGCGGGACTGGGACCCAGTACTTC.

This clone has just a few counts. This chain connects TRBV30 to TRBJ2-1; 7 nucleotides agree with TRBD1. There are 16 residues in the CDR3. V gave up 2 bases and J gave up 9 bases; unmatched junction bases: 16. Germline V lookup: CDR1 GTSNPN, CDR2 SVGIG (reference sequence). This chain's CDR3 is CAWSPMDRTLIPEQFF. The CDR3 DNA reads TGTGCCTGGAGTCCCATGGACAGGACATTAATACCTGAGCAGTTCTTC.

This rearrangement joins TRBV19 to TRBJ1-6; TRBD1 agrees at 8 bases. After removal of 7 bases from V and 10 bases from J, the junction contained 9 bases not matched to a gene. The CDR3 is 14 residues long. Germline V lookup: CDR1 LNHDA, CDR2 SQIVND (reference sequence). CDR3 sequence reads: CASKVRGQGSPLHF. DNA for the CDR3: TGTGCCAGTAAAGTCAGGGGGCAAGGATCACCCCTCCACTTT.

The rearrangement links TRBV7-6 to TRBJ2-3; 13 bases match TRBD2. The V and J ends lost 5 bases and 0 bases, in that order; junction bases with no gene match: 5. The CDR3 has 17 residues. CDR1 is SGHVS, CDR2 FNYEAQ, per germline. The CDR3 sequence: CASSQLAGGTSTDTQYF. The CDR3 DNA is TGTGCCAGCAGCCAACTAGCGGGGGGGACTAGCACAGATACGCAGTATTTT.

The chain combines TRBV9 with TRBJ2-7; D call uncertain. With 0 bases removed from V and 5 bases from J, the gap between germline ends came to 12 bases. This CDR3 is built from 14 residues. Per the germline V gene, CDR1 is SGDLS and CDR2 is YYNGEE. In DNA form, the CDR3 reads TGTGCCAGCAGCGTAGGCGGCAACCAGAACGAGCAGTACTTC. It encodes CASSVGGNQNEQYF.

V usage is TRBV27 and J usage is TRBJ1-3; no clear D gene. This CDR3 contains 13 residues. The germline V and J ends were trimmed by 5 bases and 0 bases, with 5 bases remaining between them. Germline V gives CDR1 MNHEY, CDR2 SMNVEV (reference sequence). The DNA for the CDR3 is TGTGCCAGCAGTCCCAACTCTGGAAACACCATATATTTT. Its protein is CASSPNSGNTIYF.

This chain uses TRBV7-8 with TRBJ2-3; 9 bases line up with TRBD1. The germline V gene encodes CDR1 SGHVS and CDR2 FQNEAQ. This CDR3 region has 15 residues. The J segment lost 1 base and the V segment lost 5 bases, leaving 4 bases of the junction unmatched. The CDR3 spells CASSRRDRGTDTQYF. The CDR3 nucleotides are TGTGCCAGCAGCCGCCGGGACAGGGGCACAGATACGCAGTATTTT.

The gene calls are TRBV25-1 and TRBJ2-3, with 7 bases lining up with TRBD2. Germline-derived CDR1 and CDR2 are MGHDK and SYGVNS. J was trimmed by 1 base and V by 6 bases; bases with no gene match: 10. The CDR3 spans 16 residues. CDR3 DNA sequence: TGTGCCAGCAGCCCAGACCGGACTAGTGGCACAGATACGCAGTATTTT. Translating gives CASSPDRTSGTDTQYF. The variable domain in full, with the rest retrieved from reference TRBV25-1 and TRBJ2-3, is EADIYQTPRYLVIGTGKKITLECSQTMGHDKMYWYQQDPGMELHLIHYSYGVNSTEKGDLSSESTVSRIRTEHFPLTLESARPSHTSQYLCASSPDRTSGTDTQYFGPGTRLTVL.

This sequence joins TRBV7-9 and TRBJ1-2; D gene uncertain. Germline values: CDR1 SEHNR, CDR2 FQNEAQ (reference sequence). This CDR3 contains 13 residues. The ends were cut back, 5 bases at V and 7 bases at J, with 14 bases in the middle. The DNA of the CDR3 is TGTGCCAGCAGCCCAGGATCCGTTGTTGGCTACACCTTC. Translated: CASSPGSVVGYTF.

V gene TRBV11-2 combines with J gene TRBJ1-1, with 7 bases lining up with TRBD1. Germline loops: CDR1 SGHAT, CDR2 FQNNGV. The J segment lost 1 base and the V segment lost 1 base, leaving 3 bases of the junction unmatched. This CDR3 has 15 amino acids. The CDR3 reads CASSLGQGGNTEAFF. CDR3 bases: TGTGCCAGCAGCTTAGGACAGGGAGGGAACACTGAAGCTTTCTTT.

The chain carries TRBV5-8 and TRBJ2-1, with 12 positions matching TRBD2. Germline trimming cut 9 bases from V and 6 bases from J; bases unmatched to any gene: 4. The CDR3 length is 13 residues. CDR1 is SGHTS and CDR2 is YDEGEE in the germline V gene. As DNA, the CDR3 is TGTGCCACGAGACTAGCGGGAGTCAATGAGCAGTTCTTC. This gives the protein CATRLAGVNEQFF.

The chain carries TRBV19 and TRBJ1-1, with TRBD1 matching over 7 bases. The junction had 7 bases not matched to a gene; V was cut back by 5 bases and J by 7 bases. Germline V gene lookup returns CDR1 LNHDA and CDR2 SQIVND (reference sequence). This CDR3 comprises 13 residues. The CDR3 nucleotides are TGTGCCAGTAGTCAACGCCGGGACAGTGAAGCTTTCTTT. Amino acid sequence: CASSQRRDSEAFF.

The chain joins TRBV10-3 to TRBJ2-7; tentatively, D is TRBD2 (6 bases). This CDR3 is built from 13 residues. Germline CDR1 and CDR2: ENHRY and SYGVKD. Trimming took off 6 bases at V and 0 bases at J, with 9 bases between the two ends. The CDR3, as DNA: TGTGCCATCAGGAGGGACTCCTCCTACGAGCAGTACTTC. Translating it yields CAIRRDSSYEQYF.

The chain carries TRBV6-5 and TRBJ2-5, with TRBD2 matching 9 bases. The CDR3 consists of 15 residues. The V gene's germline CDR1 is MNHEY and CDR2 SVGAGI. V was clipped by 4 bases and J by 4 bases; unmatched bases: 7. The CDR3 loop reads CASSWREGRGETQYF. CDR3 in DNA: TGTGCCAGCAGTTGGCGGGAGGGTAGAGGAGAGACCCAGTACTTC.

This clone was seen just once. The genes are TRBV7-8 and TRBJ2-2, with D perhaps TRBD2 (5 bases). The CDR3 extends over 15 amino acids. Trimming removed 1 base from V and 4 bases from J, with 10 bases in between. CDR1 SGHVS and CDR2 FQNEAQ come from the germline V gene. CDR3: CASSLVPGSTGELFF. The CDR3 DNA reads TGTGCCAGCAGCTTAGTTCCGGGAAGCACCGGGGAGCTGTTTTTT.

This chain connects TRBV3-1 (or the pseudogene TRBV3-2) to TRBJ2-5; 8 nucleotides agree with TRBD2. Germline V gene sequence: CDR1 LGHDT, CDR2 YNNKEL (reference sequence). Trimming at V came to 8 bases and at J to 3 bases, leaving 8 bases not matched to a gene. The CDR3 contains 14 residues. The CDR3 coding sequence is TGTGCCAGCGGGGTGTTAGCGGGAAAAGAGACCCAGTACTTC. Amino acids: CASGVLAGKETQYF.

This clone was recorded once. The chain uses TRBV10-2 and TRBJ2-7; 8 nucleotides align to TRBD2. The ends lost 4 bases at V and 7 bases at J; junction bases unmatched: 15. The CDR3 contains 16 residues. Germline V CDR1 and CDR2: WSHSY, SAAADI. DNA for the CDR3: TGCGCCAGCAGTGGTGGGCTAGCGGGTACGGGGGGGGAGCAGTACTTC. Protein sequence: CASSGGLAGTGGEQYF.

This chain joins TRBV27 and TRBJ1-5; no firm D call. The CDR3 spans 13 residues. Deletions cut 3 bases from V and 4 bases from J, with 7 bases between. In germline, CDR1 is MNHEY, CDR2 SMNVEV (reference sequence). For the CDR3, the DNA is TGTGCCAGCAGTTTCGGGGAAAATCAGCCCCAGCATTTT. Translation gives CASSFGENQPQHF.

CDR3 in amino acids: CAWSLGLEEETQYF. The CDR3 DNA reads TGTGCCTGGAGTTTGGGGCTCGAGGAAGAGACCCAGTACTTC. This chain uses TRBV30 with TRBJ2-5; D is possibly TRBD1 (5 bases). The V end lost 2 bases, the J end lost 3 bases, and 13 bases lay between the germline ends. The CDR3 contains 14 residues. CDR1 and CDR2 from the germline V gene are GTSNPN and SVGIG (reference sequence).